What follows is one T cell receptor beta chain and its context. These data are taken from a study of cytomegalovirus exposure and HLA in healthy donors. PCR used 60 Vbeta primers and 13 Jbeta primers. The data were produced by immunoSEQ multiplex PCR, yet TCRdb's version contains in-frame clones alone and is incomplete. The sample contains approximately 200,000 clones, approximately 80% of which appear only once. This TCR was recovered from a boy aged 2 to 10 in good health and CMV-seronegative. Sequencing input: PBMCs.

The CDR3 loop reads CASSMGTGVNTEAFF. DNA of the CDR3: TGTGCCAGCTCGATGGGGACAGGAGTGAACACTGAAGCTTTCTTT. The chain is built from TRBV18 and TRBJ1-1; 8 bases are a match to TRBD1. The junction had 6 bases not matched to a gene; V was cut back by 6 bases and J by 0 bases. The germline V gene has CDR1 KGHSH and CDR2 LQKENI. CDR3 size: 15 residues.